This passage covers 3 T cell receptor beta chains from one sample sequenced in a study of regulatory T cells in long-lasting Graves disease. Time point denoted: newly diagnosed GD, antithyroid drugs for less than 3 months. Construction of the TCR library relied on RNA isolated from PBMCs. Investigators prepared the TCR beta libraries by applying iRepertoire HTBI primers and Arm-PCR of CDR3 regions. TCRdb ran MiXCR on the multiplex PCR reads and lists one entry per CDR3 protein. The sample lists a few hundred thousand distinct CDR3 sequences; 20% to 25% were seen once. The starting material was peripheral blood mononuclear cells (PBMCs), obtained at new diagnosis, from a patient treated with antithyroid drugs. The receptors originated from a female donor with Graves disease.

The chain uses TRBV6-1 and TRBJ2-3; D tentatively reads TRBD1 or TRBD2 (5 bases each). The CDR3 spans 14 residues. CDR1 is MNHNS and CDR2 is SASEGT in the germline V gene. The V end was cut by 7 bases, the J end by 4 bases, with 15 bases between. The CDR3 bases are TGTGCCAGCACCCTAGCAGGGTTATCAGATACGCAGTATTTT. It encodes CASTLAGLSDTQYF.

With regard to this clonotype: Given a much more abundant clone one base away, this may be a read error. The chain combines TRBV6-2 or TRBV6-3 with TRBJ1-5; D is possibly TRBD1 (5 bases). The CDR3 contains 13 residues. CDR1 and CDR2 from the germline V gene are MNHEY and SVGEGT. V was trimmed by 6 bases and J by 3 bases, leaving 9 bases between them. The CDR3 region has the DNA TGTGCCAGCAGACTGGACAACAATCAGCCCCAGCATTTT. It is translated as CASRLDNNQPQHF.

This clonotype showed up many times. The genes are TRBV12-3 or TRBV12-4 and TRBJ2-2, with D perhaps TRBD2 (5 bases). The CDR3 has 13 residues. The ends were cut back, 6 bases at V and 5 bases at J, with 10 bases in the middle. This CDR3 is CASSRSGTGELFF. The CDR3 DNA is TGTGCCAGCAGCCGGTCGGGGACCGGGGAGCTGTTTTTT.